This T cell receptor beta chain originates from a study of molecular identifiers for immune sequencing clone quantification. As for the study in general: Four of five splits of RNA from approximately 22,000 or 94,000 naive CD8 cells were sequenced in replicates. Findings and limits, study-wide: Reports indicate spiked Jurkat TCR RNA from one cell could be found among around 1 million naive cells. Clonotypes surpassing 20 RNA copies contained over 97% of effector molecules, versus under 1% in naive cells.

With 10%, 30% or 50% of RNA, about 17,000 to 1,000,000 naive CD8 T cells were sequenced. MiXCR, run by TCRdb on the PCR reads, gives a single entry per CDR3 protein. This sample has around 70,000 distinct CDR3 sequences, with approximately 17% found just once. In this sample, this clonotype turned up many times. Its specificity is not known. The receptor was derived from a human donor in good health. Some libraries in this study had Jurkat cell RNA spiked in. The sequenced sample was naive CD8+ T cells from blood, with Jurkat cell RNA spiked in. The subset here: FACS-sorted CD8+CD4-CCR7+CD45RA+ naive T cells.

The CDR3 bases are TGTGCCAGCAGCCAAGTGGGTAGCGGGGACTACGAGCAGTACTTC. Amino acid sequence: CASSQVGSGDYEQYF. The chain couples TRBV3-1 to TRBJ2-7; 8 nucleotides match TRBD2. Trimming removed 1 base from V and 3 bases from J; junction bases left unmatched: 5. CDR3 length equals 15 residues. Germline CDR1 LGHDT, CDR2 YNNKEL (reference sequence).